This T cell receptor beta chain was sequenced for a study of CD8+ T cells in alopecia areata. Study-wide points: Sequence data from scalp samples additionally include resident alphabeta T cells of normal skin.

Sequencing relied on a cDNA template that was reverse transcribed from extracted RNA. This table comes from immunoSEQ multiplex PCR, and its TCRdb copy is limited to in-frame clones, with some not included. Of 150,000 to 200,000 clones listed, about 53% are singletons. Trimming stripped 1 base from V and 9 bases from J, with 16 bases between. The CDR3 has 15 residues. Looked up from germline, CDR1 is LGHNA and CDR2 is YNFKEQ. Treatment of the sample: oral pan-JAK inhibitor, 5-10 mg twice daily. With respect to this clone: Its antigen remains unknown.

This TCR derives from a human donor with alopecia areata. This chain connects TRBV4-2 to TRBJ1-5; D unclear. This specimen consisted of CD8+ T cells sorted from blood, obtained at week 24, from a patient treated with tofacitinib. DNA for the CDR3: TGTGCCAGCAGCCAAGGTGTGTCCGCCCCCGTGCCCCAGCATTTT. This sequence encodes CASSQGVSAPVPQHF.